The clone carrying this T cell receptor (beta chain) has only one observation. Its antigen remains unidentified. 60 Vbeta and 13 Jbeta primers were used in PCR. The repertoire was sequenced with immunoSEQ multiplex PCR; TCRdb's copy has only in-frame clones and lacks some. This table holds approximately 160,000 clones, around 86% found once. This sample is drawn from a study of cytomegalovirus exposure and HLA in healthy donors. General study findings and limits: Links to common viral pathogens appeared, in a later analysis, for several of the most significant clusters.

Germline V gene data show CDR1 as SNHLY and CDR2 as FYNNEI. The CDR3 totals 14 residues. Between the trimmed V and J ends, which lost 1 base and 8 bases, there was a span of 11 bases. Sequenced sample: PBMCs. The chain employs TRBV2 and TRBJ2-2; D is ambiguous. This clonotype was obtained from a girl aged 2 to 10 in good health and CMV-seropositive. CDR3 DNA sequence: TGTGCCAGCAGTGAAGGTGGGCCGAGAGGGGAGCTGTTTTTT. This sequence encodes CASSEGGPRGELFF.